This TCR beta chain came from a study of metastatic and nonmetastatic thyroid tumors. On the study more broadly: Blood and tumor or nodule tissue repertoires from malignant and benign thyroid patients were compared. General study points: Significantly higher TCR beta diversity was reportedly seen in malignant thyroid tumors than benign nodules, in blood and tumor.

The V gene's germline CDR1 is GTSNPN and CDR2 SVGIG (reference sequence). The CDR3 has 14 amino acids. V trimming: 4 bases; J trimming: 3 bases; junction bases outside the gene matches: 9. As regards this clone: Its target is unknown.

No treatment of any kind had been given to any patient before thyroid surgery. Per the original methods: To classify distant metastasis in papillary thyroid cancer, a model was built from CDR3 differences across clinicopathological groups. TCRdb reanalyzed the PCR reads with MiXCR. TCRdb's processing, not the study's, gives the V and J calls here. The table lists 20,000 to 30,000 clones, 10% to 15% of them singletons. The chain is built from TRBV30 and TRBJ2-7; 7 positions agree with TRBD1. Material: blood. This TCR was sampled from a female donor with papillary thyroid cancer or a benign thyroid nodule (not recorded which). Some clones in this sample may be carry-over from other donors' samples. In nucleotides, the CDR3 is TGTGCCTGGAAGGTAACTGCAGGGGGCTACGAGCAGTACTTC. The encoded protein is CAWKVTAGGYEQYF.